The clone carrying this TCR beta chain was seen many times. The data were obtained in a study of human T cells and chemical hapten exposure. The total RNA was obtained from whole blood that was not fractionated. This CDR3 contains 16 residues. Per the germline V gene, CDR1 is SGHTA and CDR2 is FQGNSA. V gave up 3 bases and J gave up 8 bases; unmatched junction bases: 9. TCRdb independently ran MiXCR on the 5' RACE reads; one entry per CDR3 protein. The sample has around 140,000 distinct CDR3 sequences, 4.1% seen once; the top ten hold over 1.2%. The clonotype originates from a female donor in good health. The chain uses TRBV7-2 and TRBJ2-1; TRBD2 agrees at 11 bases. The CDR3 spells CASSFSGGASFHEQFF. CDR3 in DNA: TGTGCCAGCAGCTTTAGCGGGGGGGCATCCTTTCATGAGCAGTTCTTC.